Following are 7 T cell receptor beta chains from one sample sequenced in a study of blood T cell repertoires in COVID-19. The data were produced by immunoSEQ multiplex PCR, yet TCRdb's version contains in-frame clones alone and is incomplete. The sample shows around 200,000 clones, 80% to 85% of them seen only once. The sequenced sample was peripheral blood. These receptors were obtained from a woman of 80 years or more with active or convalescent COVID-19.

This chain connects TRBV4-1 to TRBJ2-1; 11 bases align to TRBD1. The CDR3 extends over 16 amino acids. Per the germline V gene, CDR1 is MGHRA and CDR2 is YSYEKL. J gave up 4 bases and V 3 bases, and 5 bases lay outside the gene matches. The CDR3 reads CASSHPGQGAYNEQFF. In DNA, the CDR3 is TGCGCCAGCAGCCACCCCGGACAGGGGGCATACAATGAGCAGTTCTTC.

The chain couples TRBV7-9 to TRBJ1-1, with D perhaps matching TRBD1 (6 bases). CDR3 size: 13 residues. V was shortened by 5 bases and J by 5 bases, with 12 bases between the two germline ends. Looked up from germline, CDR1 is SEHNR and CDR2 is FQNEAQ (reference sequence). The CDR3 DNA is TGTGCCAGCAGCCAAGGGACACTTACTGAAGCTTTCTTT. Protein product: CASSQGTLTEAFF.

The rearrangement uses TRBV7-2 and TRBJ2-5; 8 nucleotides match TRBD2. The V gene's germline CDR1 is SGHTA and CDR2 FQGNSA. The CDR3 has 16 amino acids. With 1 base clipped from V and 7 bases from J, the junction kept 11 bases outside the gene matches. This chain's CDR3 is CASSLGMAGGRRTQYF. CDR3 DNA sequence: TGTGCCAGCAGCTTAGGGATGGCGGGGGGCCGCCGGACCCAGTACTTC.

CDR3 DNA sequence: TGTGCCTGGATCCCCGACAGGGGGAACCCGAACTATGGCTACACCTTC. Its protein is CAWIPDRGNPNYGYTF. The genes are TRBV30 and TRBJ1-2; TRBD1 matches at 9 bases. The CDR3 loop spans 16 amino acids. Germline V CDR1 and CDR2: GTSNPN, SVGIG (reference sequence). V lost 4 bases to trimming and J lost 2 bases; unmatched junction nucleotides: 11.

The rearrangement links TRBV5-8 to TRBJ2-1; a possible D gene is TRBD2 (5 bases). The CDR3 loop spans 14 amino acids. CDR1 is SGHTS, CDR2 YDEGEE, per germline. The V and J ends lost 6 bases and 5 bases respectively, with 15 bases between them. The CDR3 nucleotides are TGTGCCAGCAAGAGTCGGACGGGAAACAATGAGCAGTTCTTC. This translates into CASKSRTGNNEQFF.

This sequence joins TRBV24-1 and TRBJ1-6, with 10 bases matching TRBD1. With V trimmed by 4 bases and J by 9 bases, 8 bases remained unmatched. The CDR3 is made up of 16 amino acids. Germline CDR1 reads KGHDR; CDR2 reads SFDVKD. The CDR3 loop is CATSDSRQGASSPLHF. In nucleotides, the CDR3 is TGTGCCACCAGTGACTCCCGACAGGGGGCGAGTTCACCCCTCCACTTT.

The chain carries TRBV4-1 and TRBJ1-3; TRBD1 aligns across 7 bases. V shed 5 bases, J shed 3 bases, and the junction held 7 bases outside the gene matches. CDR1 MGHRA and CDR2 YSYEKL come from the germline V gene. This CDR3 is 15 amino acids long. CDR3 nucleotide sequence: TGCGCCAGCAGCGCCGGGACAGTTCTTGGAAACACCATATATTTT. Amino acid sequence: CASSAGTVLGNTIYF.